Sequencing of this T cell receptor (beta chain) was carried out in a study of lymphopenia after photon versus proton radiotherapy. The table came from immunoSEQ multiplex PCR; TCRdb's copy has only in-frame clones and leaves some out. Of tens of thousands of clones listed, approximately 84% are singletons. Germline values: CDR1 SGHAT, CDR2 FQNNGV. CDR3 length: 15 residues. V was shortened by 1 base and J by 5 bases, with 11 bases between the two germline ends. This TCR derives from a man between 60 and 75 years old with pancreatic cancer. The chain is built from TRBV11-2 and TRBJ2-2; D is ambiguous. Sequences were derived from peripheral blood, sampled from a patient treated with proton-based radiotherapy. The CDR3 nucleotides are TGTGCCAGCAGCTTAGTTTCACCGACGACCGGGGAGCTGTTTTTT. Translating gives CASSLVSPTTGELFF.